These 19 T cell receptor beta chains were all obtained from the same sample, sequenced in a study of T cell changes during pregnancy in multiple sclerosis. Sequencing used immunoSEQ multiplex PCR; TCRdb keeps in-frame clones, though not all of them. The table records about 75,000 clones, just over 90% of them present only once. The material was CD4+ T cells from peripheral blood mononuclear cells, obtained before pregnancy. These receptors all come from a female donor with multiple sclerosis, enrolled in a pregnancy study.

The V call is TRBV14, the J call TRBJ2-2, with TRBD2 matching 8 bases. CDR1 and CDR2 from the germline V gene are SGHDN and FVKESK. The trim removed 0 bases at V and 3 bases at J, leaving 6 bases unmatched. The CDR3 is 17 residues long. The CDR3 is CASSQELLAGHTGELFF. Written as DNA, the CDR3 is TGTGCCAGCAGCCAAGAACTGCTAGCGGGCCACACCGGGGAGCTGTTTTTT.

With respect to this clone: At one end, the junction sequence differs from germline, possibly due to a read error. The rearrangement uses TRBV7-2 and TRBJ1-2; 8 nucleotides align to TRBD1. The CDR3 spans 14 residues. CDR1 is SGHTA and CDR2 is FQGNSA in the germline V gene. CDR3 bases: TGTGCCAGCAGCGGACAGGGATACGGCTATGGCCACACCTTC. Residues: CASSGQGYGYGHTF.

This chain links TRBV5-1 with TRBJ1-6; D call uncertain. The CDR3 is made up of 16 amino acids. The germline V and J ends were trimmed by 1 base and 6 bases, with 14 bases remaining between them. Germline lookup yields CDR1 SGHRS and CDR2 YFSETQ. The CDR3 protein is CASSLNGGGGNSPLHF. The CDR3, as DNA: TGCGCCAGCAGCTTGAATGGCGGCGGCGGTAATTCACCCCTCCACTTT.

The CDR3 here is CASSLSAGTGELFF. CDR3 bases: TGCGCCAGCAGCTTGAGCGCAGGGACCGGGGAGCTGTTTTTT. The V call is TRBV5-1, the J call TRBJ2-2; D perhaps matches TRBD1 (5 bases). In germline, CDR1 is SGHRS, CDR2 YFSETQ. The CDR3 loop spans 14 amino acids. Trimming left V 1 base short and J 5 bases short, with 9 bases between.

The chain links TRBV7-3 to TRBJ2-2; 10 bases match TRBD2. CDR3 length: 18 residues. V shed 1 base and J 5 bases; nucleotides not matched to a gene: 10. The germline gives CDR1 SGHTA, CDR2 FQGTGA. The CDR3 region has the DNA TGTGCCAGCAGCTTAAAAGGCAGCGGGAGGGCCCGGACCGGGGAGCTGTTTTTT. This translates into CASSLKGSGRARTGELFF.

The CDR3 DNA is TGTGCCAAAAGGACTAGCGGGAACCTGGGGAATGAGCAGTTCTTC. Amino acid sequence: CAKRTSGNLGNEQFF. This chain joins TRBV2 and TRBJ2-1, with 12 nucleotides matching TRBD2. V gave up 10 bases and J gave up 7 bases; unmatched junction bases: 11. In germline, CDR1 is SNHLY, CDR2 FYNNEI. The CDR3 length is 15 residues.

Here the CDR3 reads CASSARASQNTGELFF. CDR3 DNA sequence: TGTGCCAGCAGTGCCCGTGCTAGCCAAAACACCGGGGAGCTGTTTTTT. The chain combines TRBV6-1 with TRBJ2-2; tentatively, D is TRBD2 (5 bases). The CDR3 is made up of 16 amino acids. Trimming took 4 bases from V and 2 from J, leaving 14 bases between them. Germline V gene data show CDR1 as MNHNS and CDR2 as SASEGT.

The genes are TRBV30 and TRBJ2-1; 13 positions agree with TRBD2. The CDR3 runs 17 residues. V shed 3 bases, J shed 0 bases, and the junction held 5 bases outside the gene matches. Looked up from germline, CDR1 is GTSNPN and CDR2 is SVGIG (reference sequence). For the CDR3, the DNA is TGTGCCTGGAGCACAACTAGCGGGGGGGCCTCCTACAATGAGCAGTTCTTC. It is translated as CAWSTTSGGASYNEQFF.

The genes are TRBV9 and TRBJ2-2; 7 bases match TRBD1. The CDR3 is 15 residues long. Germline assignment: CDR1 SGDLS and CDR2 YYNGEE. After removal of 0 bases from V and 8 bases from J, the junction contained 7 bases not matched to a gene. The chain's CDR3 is CASSVGGQGEGELFF. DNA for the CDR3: TGTGCCAGCAGCGTAGGAGGGCAGGGGGAAGGGGAGCTGTTTTTT.

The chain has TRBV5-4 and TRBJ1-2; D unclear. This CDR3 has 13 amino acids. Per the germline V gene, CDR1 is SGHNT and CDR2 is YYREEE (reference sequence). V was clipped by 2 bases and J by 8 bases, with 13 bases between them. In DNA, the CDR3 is TGTGCCAGCAGCTTCGCTAATCTCTACGGCTACACCTTC. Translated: CASSFANLYGYTF.

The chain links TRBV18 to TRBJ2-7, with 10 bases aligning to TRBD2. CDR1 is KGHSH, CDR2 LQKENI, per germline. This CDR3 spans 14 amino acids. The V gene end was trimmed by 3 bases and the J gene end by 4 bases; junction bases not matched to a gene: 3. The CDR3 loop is CASSPGTSVYEQYF. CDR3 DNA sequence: TGTGCCAGCTCACCTGGGACTAGCGTTTACGAGCAGTACTTC.

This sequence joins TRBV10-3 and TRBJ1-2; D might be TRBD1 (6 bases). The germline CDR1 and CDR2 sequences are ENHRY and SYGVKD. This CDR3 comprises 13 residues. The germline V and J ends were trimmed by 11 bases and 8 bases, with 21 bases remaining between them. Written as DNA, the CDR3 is TGTGCCGTGACAGCTCTAGAGGGGGTCGGCTACACCTTC. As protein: CAVTALEGVGYTF.

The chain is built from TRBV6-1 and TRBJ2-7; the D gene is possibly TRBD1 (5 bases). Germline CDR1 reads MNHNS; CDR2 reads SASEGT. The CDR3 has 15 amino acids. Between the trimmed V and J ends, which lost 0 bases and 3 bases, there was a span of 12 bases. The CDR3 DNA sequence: TGTGCCAGCAGTGAAGCTCCCAGGGAAGTCTACGAGCAGTACTTC. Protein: CASSEAPREVYEQYF.

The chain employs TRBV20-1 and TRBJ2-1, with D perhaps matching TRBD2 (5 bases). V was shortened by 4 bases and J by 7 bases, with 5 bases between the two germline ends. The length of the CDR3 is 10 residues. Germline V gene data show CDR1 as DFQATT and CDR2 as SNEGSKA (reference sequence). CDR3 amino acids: CSATGNEQFF. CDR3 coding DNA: TGCAGTGCTACGGGAAATGAGCAGTTCTTC.

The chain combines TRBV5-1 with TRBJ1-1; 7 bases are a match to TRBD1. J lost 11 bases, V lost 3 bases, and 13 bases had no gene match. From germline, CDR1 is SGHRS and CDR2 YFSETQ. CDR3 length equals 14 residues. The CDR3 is CASSSGQATLSAFF. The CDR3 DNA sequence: TGCGCCAGCAGCTCTGGACAGGCGACACTCTCCGCTTTCTTT.

The CDR3 DNA is TGTGCCAGCTTGGGGGACATGACGAACACTGAAGCTTTCTTT. It specifies CASLGDMTNTEAFF. The chain employs TRBV7-9 and TRBJ1-1; possible D gene TRBD1, 6 bases. The CDR3 runs to 14 residues. CDR1 is SEHNR, CDR2 FQNEAQ, per germline (reference sequence). V lost 8 bases and J lost 1, with 14 bases in between.

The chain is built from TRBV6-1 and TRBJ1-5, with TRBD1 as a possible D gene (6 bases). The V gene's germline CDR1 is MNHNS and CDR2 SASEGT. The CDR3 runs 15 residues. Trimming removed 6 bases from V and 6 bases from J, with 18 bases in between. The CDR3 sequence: CASSEHRVFAQPQHF. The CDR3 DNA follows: TGTGCCAGCAGCGAACACAGGGTTTTCGCTCAGCCCCAGCATTTT.

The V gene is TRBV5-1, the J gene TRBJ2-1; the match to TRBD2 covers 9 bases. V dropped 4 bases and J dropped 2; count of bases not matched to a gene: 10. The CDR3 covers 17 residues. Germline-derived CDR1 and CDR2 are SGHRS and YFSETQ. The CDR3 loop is CASSRILTSGTYNEQFF. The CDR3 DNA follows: TGCGCCAGCAGCCGAATTTTGACTAGCGGAACCTACAATGAGCAGTTCTTC.

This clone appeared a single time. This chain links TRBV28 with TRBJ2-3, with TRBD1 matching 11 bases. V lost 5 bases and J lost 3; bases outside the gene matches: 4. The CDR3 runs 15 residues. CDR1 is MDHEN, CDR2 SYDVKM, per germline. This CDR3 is CASSLDRGPTDTQYF. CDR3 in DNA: TGTGCCAGCAGTCTGGACAGGGGGCCGACAGATACGCAGTATTTT.